This TCR beta chain was profiled in a study of cytomegalovirus exposure and HLA in healthy donors. Findings and caveats of the study: The study carried out a later analysis of TCR beta sequences. It associated under 20,000 of them with specific HLA alleles at a false discovery rate of 0.05. As a later analysis showed, a missense DCLRE1C variant was linked to trimming of TCR beta V- and J-genes.

About this clone itself: What it binds is unknown.

The CDR3 is 15 amino acids. Per the germline V gene, CDR1 is SGHAT and CDR2 is FQNNGV. V was clipped by 3 bases and J by 8 bases, with 17 bases between them. PCR primers comprised 60 Vbeta and 13 Jbeta primers. Here immunoSEQ multiplex PCR was the method, and the copy in TCRdb shows in-frame clones only, minus some. Seen here are approximately 94,000 clones, 76% observed once, and the top ten hold around 5%. This sequence joins TRBV11-2 and TRBJ2-1, with D possibly being TRBD2 (6 bases). Sequenced sample: PBMCs. The sequence was collected from a man in his thirties or forties in good health and CMV-seropositive. CDR3 in DNA: TGTGCCAGCAGCTTGGACGGTCGGGAGTCCGATGAGCAGTTCTTC. Its protein is CASSLDGRESDEQFF.